The sequence of this TCR beta chain was determined in a study of blood T cell repertoires in COVID-19. Study information: The United States, Italy and Spain provided the acute and convalescent COVID-19 samples. Sources were T cells, B-cell-depleted T cells, or PBMCs; the material itself was cDNA or gDNA.

Per the original methods: Scientists estimated how many nucleated cells there were by amplifying reference gene primers. Method: immunoSEQ multiplex PCR; TCRdb's copy keeps in-frame clones and lacks some. That table is the source of V, J and clone size, and D and trimming were worked out from the DNA. The repertoire holds tens of thousands of clones, around 88% seen once, with 4.5% to 5% in the top ten. The trim removed 5 bases at V and 4 bases at J, leaving 13 bases unmatched. This CDR3 comprises 16 residues. Germline V gene lookup returns CDR1 SEHNR and CDR2 FQNEAQ (reference sequence). The V and J genes are TRBV7-9 and TRBJ2-7; 8 positions agree with TRBD1. Sequenced input: peripheral blood. This sequence was found in a woman in her 70s with active COVID-19. The CDR3 region is CASSPLSGRGPYEQYF. The CDR3 DNA follows: TGTGCCAGCAGCCCCCTGTCCGGCAGGGGGCCTTACGAGCAGTACTTC.